The present T cell receptor (beta chain) was sequenced within a study of blood T cell repertoires in COVID-19. Study details: Collection of acute and convalescent COVID-19 samples took place in the United States, Italy and Spain. T cells, B-cell-depleted T cells, or PBMCs supplied cDNA or gDNA.

As originally analysed: Counts of nucleated cells, estimated from reference gene primer amplification, were obtained. Profiling relied on immunoSEQ multiplex PCR, and the TCRdb table lists in-frame clones only, not all of them. V and J calls and clone size follow that table, whereas D and trimming were derived from the DNA. The sample lists a few hundred thousand clones, about 82% occurring once. Trimming shortened V by 0 bases and J by 6 bases, and 3 bases separated the two germline ends. Germline CDR1 and CDR2: SGDLS and YYNGEE. This CDR3 contains 12 residues. Sequencing was carried out using peripheral blood. The chain couples TRBV9 to TRBJ1-4; no clear D gene. The receptor comes from a woman aged 50 to 65 with acute or convalescent COVID-19. CDR3 residues: CASSVGDEKLFF. CDR3 nucleotide sequence: TGTGCCAGCAGCGTAGGAGATGAAAAACTGTTTTTT. Together with reference TRBV9 and TRBJ1-4, the CDR3 gives the full variable domain: DSGVTQTPKHLITATGQRVTLRCSPRSGDLSVYWYQQSLDQGLQFLIQYYNGEERAKGNILERFSAQQFPDLHSELNLSSLELGDSALYFCASSVGDEKLFFGSGTQLSVL.